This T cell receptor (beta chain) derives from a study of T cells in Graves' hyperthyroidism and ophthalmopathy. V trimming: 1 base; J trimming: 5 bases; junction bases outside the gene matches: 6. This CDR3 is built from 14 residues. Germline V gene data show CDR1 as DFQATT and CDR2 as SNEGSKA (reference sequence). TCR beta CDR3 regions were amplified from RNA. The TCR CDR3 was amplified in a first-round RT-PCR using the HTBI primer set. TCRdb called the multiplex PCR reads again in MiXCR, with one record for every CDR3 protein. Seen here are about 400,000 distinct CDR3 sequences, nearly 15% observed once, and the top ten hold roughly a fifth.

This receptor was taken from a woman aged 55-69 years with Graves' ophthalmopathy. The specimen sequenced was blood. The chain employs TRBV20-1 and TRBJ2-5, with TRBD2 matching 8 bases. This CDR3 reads CSARAPGRGETQYF. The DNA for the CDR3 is TGCAGTGCTAGAGCCCCCGGGAGGGGGGAGACCCAGTACTTC.